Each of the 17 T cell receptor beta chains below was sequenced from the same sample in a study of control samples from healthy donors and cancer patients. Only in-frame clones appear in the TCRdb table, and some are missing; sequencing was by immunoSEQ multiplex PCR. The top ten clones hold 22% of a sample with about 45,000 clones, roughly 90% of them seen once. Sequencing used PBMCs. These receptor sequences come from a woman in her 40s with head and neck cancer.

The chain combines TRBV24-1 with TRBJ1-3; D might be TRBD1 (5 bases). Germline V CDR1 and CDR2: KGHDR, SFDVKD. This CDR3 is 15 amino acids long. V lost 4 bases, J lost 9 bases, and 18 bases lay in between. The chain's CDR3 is CATSDPTQPGGTIYF. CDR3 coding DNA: TGTGCCACCAGTGACCCGACGCAGCCGGGGGGCACCATATATTTT.

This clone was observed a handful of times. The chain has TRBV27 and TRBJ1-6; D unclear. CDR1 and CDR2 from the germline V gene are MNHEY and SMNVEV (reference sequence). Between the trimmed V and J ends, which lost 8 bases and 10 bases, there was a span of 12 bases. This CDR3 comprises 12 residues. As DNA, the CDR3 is TGTGCCAGCTTAACGTTGGGGTCACCCCTCCACTTT. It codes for CASLTLGSPLHF.

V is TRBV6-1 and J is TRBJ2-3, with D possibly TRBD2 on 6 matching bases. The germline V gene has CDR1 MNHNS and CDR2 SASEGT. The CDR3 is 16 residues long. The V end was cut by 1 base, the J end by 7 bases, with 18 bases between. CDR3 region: CASSEDVGGVMYTQYF. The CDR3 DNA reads TGTGCCAGCAGTGAAGATGTGGGCGGGGTCATGTATACGCAGTATTTT.

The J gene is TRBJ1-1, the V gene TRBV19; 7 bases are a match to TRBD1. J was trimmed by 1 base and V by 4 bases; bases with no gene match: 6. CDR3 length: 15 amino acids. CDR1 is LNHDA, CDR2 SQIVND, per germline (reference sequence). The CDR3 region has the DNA TGTGCCAGTAGTAAAGCGGGACAGCCGAACACTGAAGCTTTCTTT. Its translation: CASSKAGQPNTEAFF.

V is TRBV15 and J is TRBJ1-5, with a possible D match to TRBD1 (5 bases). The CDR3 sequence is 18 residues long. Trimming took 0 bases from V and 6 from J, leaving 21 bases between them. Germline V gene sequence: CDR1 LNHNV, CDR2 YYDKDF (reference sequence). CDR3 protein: CATSREGPTGTRGQPQHF. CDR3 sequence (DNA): TGTGCCACCAGCAGAGAGGGCCCCACAGGCACACGGGGTCAGCCCCAGCATTTT.

CDR3 region: CASAPRTGRMNTEAFF. The CDR3 DNA sequence: TGTGCCAGCGCCCCACGAACGGGACGGATGAACACTGAAGCTTTCTTT. V and J are TRBV3-1 (or the pseudogene TRBV3-2) and TRBJ1-1, with TRBD1 as a possible D gene (5 bases). Trimming shortened V by 8 bases and J by 0 bases, and 19 bases separated the two germline ends. The CDR3 sequence is 16 residues long. Germline V gives CDR1 LGHDT, CDR2 YNNKEL (reference sequence).

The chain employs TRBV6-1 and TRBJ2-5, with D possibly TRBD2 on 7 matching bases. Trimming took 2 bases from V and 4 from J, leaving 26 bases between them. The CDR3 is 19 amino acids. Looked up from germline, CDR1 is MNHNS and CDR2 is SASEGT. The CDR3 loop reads CASSERGRSGGAGSETQYF. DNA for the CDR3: TGTGCCAGCAGTGAAAGGGGACGGTCGGGGGGCGCGGGGTCAGAGACCCAGTACTTC.

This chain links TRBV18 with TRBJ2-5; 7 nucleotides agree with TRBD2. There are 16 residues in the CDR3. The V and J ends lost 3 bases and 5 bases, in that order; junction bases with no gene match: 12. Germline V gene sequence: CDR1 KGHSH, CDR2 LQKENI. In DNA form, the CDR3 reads TGTGCCAGCTCACCGAAGAGGGAGGGCCCTTCCGAGACCCAGTACTTC. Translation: CASSPKREGPSETQYF.

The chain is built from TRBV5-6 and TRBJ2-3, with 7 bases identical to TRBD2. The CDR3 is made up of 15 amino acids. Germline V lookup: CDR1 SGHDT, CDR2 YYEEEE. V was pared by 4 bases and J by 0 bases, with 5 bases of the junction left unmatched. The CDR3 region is CASSPLAASTDTQYF. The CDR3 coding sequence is TGTGCCAGCAGCCCCCTAGCGGCTAGCACAGATACGCAGTATTTT. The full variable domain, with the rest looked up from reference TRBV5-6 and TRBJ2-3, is DAGVTQSPTHLIKTRGQQVTLRCSPKSGHDTVSWYQQALGQGPQFIFQYYEEEERQRGNFPDRFSGHQFPNYSSELNVNALLLGDSALYLCASSPLAASTDTQYFGPGTRLTVL.

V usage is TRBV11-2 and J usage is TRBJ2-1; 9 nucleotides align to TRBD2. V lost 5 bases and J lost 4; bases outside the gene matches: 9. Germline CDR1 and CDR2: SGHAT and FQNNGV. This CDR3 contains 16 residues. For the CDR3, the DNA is TGTGCCAGCAGCCCACGACTAGCGGCCATATACAATGAGCAGTTCTTC. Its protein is CASSPRLAAIYNEQFF. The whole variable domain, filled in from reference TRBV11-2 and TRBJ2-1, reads EAGVAQSPRYKIIEKRQSVAFWCNPISGHATLYWYQQILGQGPKLLIQFQNNGVVDDSQLPKDRFSAERLKGVDSTLKIQPAKLEDSAVYLCASSPRLAAIYNEQFFGPGTRLTVL.

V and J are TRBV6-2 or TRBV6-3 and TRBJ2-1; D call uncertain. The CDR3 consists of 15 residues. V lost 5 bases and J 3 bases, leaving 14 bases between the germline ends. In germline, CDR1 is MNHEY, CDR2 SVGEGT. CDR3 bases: TGTGCCAGCAGTCTTTTAGGGCTAGTCTACAATGAGCAGTTCTTC. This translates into CASSLLGLVYNEQFF.

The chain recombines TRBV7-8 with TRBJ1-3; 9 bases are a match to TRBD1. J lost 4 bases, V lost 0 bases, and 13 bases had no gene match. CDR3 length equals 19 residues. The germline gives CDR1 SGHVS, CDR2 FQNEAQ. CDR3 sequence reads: CASSLALSGGTGLGNTIYF. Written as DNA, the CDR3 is TGTGCCAGCAGCTTAGCGCTCTCTGGCGGGACAGGGTTAGGAAACACCATATATTTT.

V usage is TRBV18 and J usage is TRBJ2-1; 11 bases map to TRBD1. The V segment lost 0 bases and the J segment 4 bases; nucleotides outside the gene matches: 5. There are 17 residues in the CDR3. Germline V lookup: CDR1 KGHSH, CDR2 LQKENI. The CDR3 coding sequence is TGTGCCAGCTCACCACCAGTCGGGACAGGGGGTTACAATGAGCAGTTCTTC. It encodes CASSPPVGTGGYNEQFF.

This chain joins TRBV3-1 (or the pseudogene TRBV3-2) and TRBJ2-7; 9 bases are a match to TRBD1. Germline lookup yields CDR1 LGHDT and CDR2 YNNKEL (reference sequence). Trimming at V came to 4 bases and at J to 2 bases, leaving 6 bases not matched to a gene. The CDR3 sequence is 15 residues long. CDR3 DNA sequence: TGTGCCAGCAGCCCGGGGACAGGGCTCACCTACGAGCAGTACTTC. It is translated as CASSPGTGLTYEQYF.

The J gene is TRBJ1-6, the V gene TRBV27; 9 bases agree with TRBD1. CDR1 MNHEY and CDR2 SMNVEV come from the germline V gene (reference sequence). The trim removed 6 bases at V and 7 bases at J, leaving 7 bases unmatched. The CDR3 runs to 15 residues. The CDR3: CASSFRQGENSPLHF. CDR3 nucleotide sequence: TGTGCCAGCAGCTTCCGACAGGGGGAGAATTCACCCCTCCACTTT.

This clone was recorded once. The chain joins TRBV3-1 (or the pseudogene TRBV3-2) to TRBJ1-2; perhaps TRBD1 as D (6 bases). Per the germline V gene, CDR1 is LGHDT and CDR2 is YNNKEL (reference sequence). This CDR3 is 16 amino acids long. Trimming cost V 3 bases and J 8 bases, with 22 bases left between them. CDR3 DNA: TGTGCCAGCAGCCAGGTGGGACACTTGAAACTTACGGGCTACACCTTC. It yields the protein CASSQVGHLKLTGYTF.

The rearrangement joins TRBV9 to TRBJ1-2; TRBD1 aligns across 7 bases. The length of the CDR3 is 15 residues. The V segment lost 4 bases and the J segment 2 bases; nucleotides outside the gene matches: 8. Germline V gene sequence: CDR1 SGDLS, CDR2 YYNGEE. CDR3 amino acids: CASSFPRQGNYGYTF. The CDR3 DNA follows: TGTGCCAGCAGCTTTCCCCGACAGGGCAACTATGGCTACACCTTC.